The 27 T cell receptor beta chains reported below all come from one sample, sequenced in a study of blood T cell repertoires in COVID-19. Clones were read by immunoSEQ multiplex PCR, and TCRdb kept only the in-frame ones, dropping some. The sample includes under 200,000 clones, approximately 89% of them seen just once. The sample taken for sequencing was peripheral blood. These TCRs come from a man aged 40-50 years with active or convalescent COVID-19.

J is TRBJ1-2 and V is TRBV12-3 or TRBV12-4; D ambiguous. This CDR3 is built from 12 residues. The germline V and J ends were trimmed by 3 bases and 7 bases, with 9 bases remaining between them. CDR3 residues: CASSFTGVGYTF. For the CDR3, the DNA is TGTGCCAGCAGTTTTACCGGGGTTGGCTACACCTTC.

The rearrangement uses TRBV5-8 and TRBJ1-5; a possible D gene is TRBD1 (6 bases). The germline V and J ends were trimmed by 4 bases and 4 bases, with 18 bases remaining between them. The CDR3 covers 16 residues. Germline V CDR1 and CDR2: SGHTS, YDEGEE. CDR3 loop: CASSKGQTIGNQPQHF. CDR3 sequence (DNA): TGTGCCAGCAGCAAAGGACAGACCATAGGGAATCAGCCCCAGCATTTT.

This clone was detected only a few times. The gene calls are TRBV7-9 and TRBJ2-5; 10 bases align to TRBD2. CDR3 size: 14 residues. Germline-derived CDR1 and CDR2 are SEHNR and FQNEAQ (reference sequence). J was trimmed by 5 bases and V by 5 bases; bases with no gene match: 5. DNA of the CDR3: TGTGCCAGCAGCCGCCCGACTAGCGGGGAGACCCAGTACTTC. It is translated as CASSRPTSGETQYF.

V gene TRBV19 combines with J gene TRBJ2-3; 9 bases are a match to TRBD2. Germline lookup yields CDR1 LNHDA and CDR2 SQIVND (reference sequence). CDR3 size: 12 residues. CDR3 DNA sequence: TGTGCAGCGGGGGGTCCCACAGATACGCAGTATTTT. Its protein is CAAGGPTDTQYF. Full variable domain (outside the CDR3, taken from reference TRBV19 and TRBJ2-3): DGGITQSPKYLFRKEGQNVTLSCEQNLNHDAMYWYRQDPGQGLRLIYYSQIVNDFQKGDIAEGYSVSREKKESFPLTVTSAQKNPTAFYLCAAGGPTDTQYFGPGTRLTVL.

The chain links TRBV6-5 to TRBJ2-3; 8 nucleotides line up with TRBD1. Germline V gives CDR1 MNHEY, CDR2 SVGAGI. V dropped 6 bases and J dropped 5; count of bases not matched to a gene: 7. CDR3 length: 14 amino acids. The CDR3 DNA reads as TGTGCCAGCAGCGCCAGGGGGCTGGTAGATACGCAGTATTTT. Its protein product is CASSARGLVDTQYF.

The chain combines TRBV20-1 with TRBJ1-6; 7 positions match TRBD1. Trimming removed 3 bases from V and 5 bases from J; junction bases left unmatched: 7. This CDR3 has 15 residues. Germline CDR1 DFQATT, CDR2 SNEGSKA (reference sequence). CDR3 coding DNA: TGCAGTGCTAGTGTGGGACAGAGAGATAATTCACCCCTCCACTTT. Amino acids: CSASVGQRDNSPLHF.

The chain employs TRBV4-3 and TRBJ2-1; the D gene is possibly TRBD2 (5 bases). Trimming cost V 0 bases and J 3 bases, with 12 bases left between them. This CDR3 spans 16 amino acids. The germline V gene has CDR1 LGHNA and CDR2 YSLEER. The CDR3: CASSQDLRGYYNEQFF. In DNA, the CDR3 is TGCGCCAGCAGCCAAGATCTACGGGGATACTACAATGAGCAGTTCTTC.

This CDR3 is CASSAGNEKLFF. CDR3 coding DNA: TGCGCCAGCAGTGCCGGGAATGAAAAACTGTTTTTT. The J gene is TRBJ1-4, the V gene TRBV10-2; D gene unclear. The CDR3 consists of 12 residues. From germline, CDR1 is WSHSY and CDR2 SAAADI. V lost 4 bases and J lost 5, with 5 bases in between.

The chain carries TRBV5-1 and TRBJ1-3; D remains unclear. This CDR3 comprises 15 residues. CDR1 is SGHRS, CDR2 YFSETQ, per germline. The V end was cut by 4 bases, the J end by 1 base, with 12 bases between. The CDR3 region has the DNA TGCGCCAGCAGCCCCACTATTGCTTCTGGAAACACCATATATTTT. Amino acid sequence: CASSPTIASGNTIYF.

The chain couples TRBV2 to TRBJ2-7, with no clear D. The CDR3 length is 13 residues. Between the trimmed V and J ends, which lost 4 bases and 1 base, there was a span of 8 bases. From germline, CDR1 is SNHLY and CDR2 FYNNEI. The CDR3 protein is CASSAAGSYEQYF. For the CDR3, the DNA is TGTGCCAGCAGTGCGGCAGGATCCTACGAGCAGTACTTC.

The sample holds one count of this clone. The chain uses TRBV7-2 and TRBJ2-1; perhaps TRBD2 as D (6 bases). The CDR3 spans 14 residues. V gave up 8 bases and J gave up 1 base, with 12 bases separating them. Germline values: CDR1 SGHTA, CDR2 FQGNSA. The CDR3 sequence: CASGGAGSYNEQFF. The CDR3 DNA sequence: TGTGCCAGCGGAGGGGCGGGTTCCTACAATGAGCAGTTCTTC.

The chain recombines TRBV7-9 with TRBJ1-5; the D is unclear. The V end lost 5 bases, the J end lost 7 bases, and 18 bases lay between the germline ends. Germline V gives CDR1 SEHNR, CDR2 FQNEAQ (reference sequence). CDR3 length: 15 amino acids. The CDR3 protein is CASSPAGLVGQPQHF. The CDR3 DNA follows: TGTGCCAGCAGCCCGGCTGGCTTGGTCGGGCAGCCCCAGCATTTT.

Here the CDR3 reads CASSDGDRSGANVLTF. The CDR3 DNA follows: TGTGCCAGCAGCGACGGGGACAGGTCTGGGGCCAACGTCCTGACTTTC. The chain couples TRBV6-6 to TRBJ2-6, with 8 bases aligning to TRBD1. The J segment lost 1 base and the V segment lost 6 bases, leaving 5 bases of the junction unmatched. The CDR3 sequence is 16 residues long. Germline assignment: CDR1 MNHNY and CDR2 SVGAGI (reference sequence).

J is TRBJ1-2 and V is TRBV28; D uncertain. This CDR3 region has 12 residues. The V and J ends lost 5 bases and 2 bases respectively, with 6 bases between them. CDR1 MDHEN and CDR2 SYDVKM come from the germline V gene. CDR3 in amino acids: CASSRGNYGYTF. The CDR3 region has the DNA TGTGCCAGCAGTCGAGGGAACTATGGCTACACCTTC.

This chain uses TRBV7-9 with TRBJ1-2; unclear D gene. The CDR3 runs to 12 residues. V dropped 5 bases and J dropped 4 bases, with 8 bases sitting between them. CDR1 and CDR2 from the germline V gene are SEHNR and FQNEAQ (reference sequence). The DNA of the CDR3 is TGTGCCAGCAGCCCCCCGAGCTATGGCTACACCTTC. Protein product: CASSPPSYGYTF.

This chain uses TRBV21-1 with TRBJ2-5; the table's D call of TRBD1 was not tested on the DNA. TRBV21-1 is recorded as a pseudogene. The CDR3 loop spans 16 amino acids. The CDR3 reads CASSNGQGPFGETQYF. CDR3 DNA: TGTGCCAGCAGCAACGGACAGGGACCCTTCGGGGAGACCCAGTACTTC.

The V gene is TRBV7-8, the J gene TRBJ1-2, with TRBD1 as a possible D gene (6 bases). The CDR3 is 13 residues long. Trimming took off 5 bases at V and 4 bases at J, with 11 bases between the two ends. Germline CDR1 SGHVS, CDR2 FQNEAQ. Here the CDR3 reads CASSTGLSYGYTF. The CDR3 nucleotides are TGTGCCAGCAGCACAGGGCTCAGCTATGGCTACACCTTC.

CDR3 sequence reads: CASSLAGQSYEQYF. CDR3 sequence (DNA): TGTGCCAGCAGCTTAGCCGGACAGTCCTACGAGCAGTACTTC. The chain carries TRBV11-2 and TRBJ2-7, with D tentatively TRBD1 (6 bases). CDR1 and CDR2 (germline): SGHAT, FQNNGV. This CDR3 comprises 14 residues. Trimming took 1 base from V and 1 from J, leaving 8 bases between them.

The chain combines TRBV7-8 with TRBJ1-5; TRBD1 aligns across 9 bases. The J segment lost 6 bases and the V segment lost 2 bases, leaving 8 bases of the junction unmatched. The CDR3 extends over 16 amino acids. The V gene's germline CDR1 is SGHVS and CDR2 FQNEAQ. This CDR3 is CASSLLGDRVSQPQHF. The CDR3 DNA follows: TGTGCCAGCAGCTTATTAGGGGACAGGGTCAGTCAGCCCCAGCATTTT.

The rearrangement links TRBV7-5 to TRBJ1-2; TRBD1, the table's D call, lacks a check against the DNA. TRBV7-5 is recorded as a pseudogene. The CDR3 has 17 residues. The CDR3 DNA follows: TGTGCCAGAAGCTTGGACAGGGGAAGCAGCTGGGACTATGGCTACACCTTC. Protein: CARSLDRGSSWDYGYTF.

This chain links TRBV5-1 with TRBJ1-6; D call uncertain. The germline V and J ends were trimmed by 1 base and 6 bases, with 14 bases remaining between them. Per germline, CDR1 SGHRS and CDR2 YFSETQ. This CDR3 region has 16 residues. The CDR3 spells CASSLMEGAGNSPLHF. The DNA of the CDR3 is TGCGCCAGCAGCTTGATGGAGGGCGCGGGTAATTCACCCCTCCACTTT.

The chain joins TRBV6-2 or TRBV6-3 to TRBJ1-5; D not resolved. V was cut by 2 bases and J by 5 bases, with 16 bases left in between. The CDR3 has 16 residues. From germline, CDR1 is MNHEY and CDR2 SVGEGT. For the CDR3, the DNA is TGTGCCAGCAGTTACCGGCTAGGAGAGGTGGATCAGCCCCAGCATTTT. It translates to CASSYRLGEVDQPQHF.

This chain connects TRBV7-9 to TRBJ1-6; D uncertain. The CDR3 has 14 amino acids. Trimming pared 1 base from V and 8 bases from J, leaving 9 bases between. Germline V lookup: CDR1 SEHNR, CDR2 FQNEAQ (reference sequence). The CDR3 DNA sequence: TGTGCCAGCAGCTTAGAAGCTCGGGATTCACCCCTCCACTTT. Translating it yields CASSLEARDSPLHF. Full variable domain (rest looked up from reference TRBV7-9 and TRBJ1-6): DTGVSQNPRHKITKRGQNVTFRCDPISEHNRLYWYRQTLGQGPEFLTYFQNEAQLEKSRLLSDRFSAERPKGSFSTLEIQRTEQGDSAMYLCASSLEARDSPLHFGNGTRLTVT.

The chain has TRBV27 and TRBJ1-1; unclear D gene. The CDR3 contains 13 residues. Germline CDR1 is MNHEY and CDR2 is SMNVEV (reference sequence). Trimming left V 5 bases short and J 1 base short, with 8 bases between. The CDR3 sequence is CASSIIRNTEAFF. The CDR3 DNA follows: TGTGCCAGCAGTATCATCAGGAACACTGAAGCTTTCTTT.

The chain recombines TRBV18 with TRBJ1-2, with 7 bases matching TRBD1. CDR1 is KGHSH, CDR2 LQKENI, per germline. V lost 3 bases and J lost 3; bases outside the gene matches: 4. The CDR3 contains 14 residues. As DNA, the CDR3 is TGTGCCAGCTCACCGCTAGACAGGGACTATGGCTACACCTTC. Its translation: CASSPLDRDYGYTF.

The V and J genes are TRBV3-1 (or the pseudogene TRBV3-2) and TRBJ2-5, with D possibly matching TRBD2 (7 bases). The V end was cut by 3 bases, the J end by 5 bases, with 16 bases between. The CDR3 is 15 amino acids. Germline V CDR1 and CDR2: LGHDT, YNNKEL (reference sequence). The CDR3 region has the DNA TGTGCCAGCAGCCACGGGGGGCGAGGGGAGGAGACCCAGTACTTC. As protein: CASSHGGRGEETQYF.

The chain couples TRBV11-2 to TRBJ1-2; weak D call: TRBD1 (5 bases). V lost 5 bases to trimming and J lost 3 bases, with 10 bases between them. Germline V gives CDR1 SGHAT, CDR2 FQNNGV. There are 13 residues in the CDR3. The CDR3 here is CASSPDRHYGYTF. CDR3 in DNA: TGTGCCAGCAGCCCAGACAGACACTATGGCTACACCTTC.